This TCR beta chain was identified in a study of blood T cells in healthy people across ages. General study results and limits: Strong correlation was found linking TCR beta diversity to naive T cell percentage. In the absence of known donor CMV status, changes in expanded clonotypes were possibly confounded.

V was pared by 4 bases and J by 4 bases, with 14 bases between. Germline values: CDR1 LGHDT, CDR2 YNNKEL (reference sequence). The CDR3 is 14 residues long. This clonotype was seen many times. What it binds is unknown. It was with a sample-barcoded 5' primer and a J-beta primer mix that a second PCR of roughly 7 to 12 cycles was run. Each cDNA molecule carried a tag from a template-switch adaptor that contained 12 random nucleotides. TCRdb passed the 5' RACE reads through MiXCR, listing each CDR3 protein once. This table has fewer than 700,000 distinct CDR3 sequences, around 38% appearing once. Each sample yielded at least 5.5 micrograms of PBMC total RNA.

The sample consisted of blood. The chain combines TRBV3-1 with TRBJ2-7, with D possibly called TRBD1 or TRBD2 (5 bases each). This sequence was found in a man aged 80 or over in good health. The DNA of the CDR3 is TGTGCCAGCAGCCTCGGGACGGCAGGGTACGAGCAGTACTTC. The encoded protein is CASSLGTAGYEQYF.